These T cell receptor beta chains were read from a single sample in a study of T cells after yellow fever vaccination. MiXCR, applied by TCRdb to the 5' RACE reads, yields one record per CDR3 protein. The sample lists some 320,000 distinct CDR3 sequences; 8.7% were seen once. Here the sequenced sample was CD4+ T cells sorted from PBMCs, taken 5 days after the yellow fever booster vaccination. The receptors originated from a man aged 18 to 29 who received the YFV17D yellow fever vaccine. The conserved cysteine and the conserved F or W are not part of the CDR3 here. Each record gives: CDR3 protein, V gene, clone size, D gene. The D gene is left open where the match is weak. The listing skips clone size in some rows; elsewhere it reads once, few, many or a size class.

ASSLNSGRSYGYT,TRBV7-2,few,.
ASSPRGAYQETQY,TRBV18,few,.
ASSDRSINYGYT,TRBV2,.,.
ASNLGAQGYT,TRBV2,.,.
ASSQDFGPRGEQY,TRBV3-1,.,.
ASSYGGGPGTDTQY,TRBV6-5,.,.
ASSLQASLNTEAF,TRBV5-1,few,.
SATGQGKVDEQY,TRBV20-1,many,TRBD1
ASNLGDRWTEAF,TRBV12-3/TRBV12-4,few,TRBD1
ASSSRVGGGTDTQY,TRBV4-3,.,TRBD1
ASSLGSYNEQF,TRBV5-1,many,.
ASSLFAGSHTQY,TRBV12-3/TRBV12-4,.,.
ASSYAGEAF,TRBV6-6,.,.
ASSLGQGTGNEQF,TRBV11-3,.,TRBD1
ASSRDAGAGTQY,TRBV7-8,many,.
ASSHQREGAYGYT,TRBV4-3,.,TRBD1
ASSFSGGPGYGYT,TRBV12-3/TRBV12-4,once,TRBD1
ASKGHLDSPLH,TRBV25-1,.,.
ASSTGPLRLPQH,TRBV19,few,.
ASSYYDGGEKLF,TRBV6-5,.,.
ASSLAVRGTGNTIY,TRBV5-1,few,.
ASSYLAGNGDEQF,TRBV6-5,few,.
ASIPLGASKETQY,TRBV6-5,few,.
ASSYGGQGYGYT,TRBV6-5,.,.
ASSRQGGEAF,TRBV6-5,few,TRBD1
ASSIEANTGELF,TRBV19,few,.
SARDEKAGYT,TRBV20-1,few,.
ASREGTSGTRSPETQY,TRBV2,many,TRBD2
ASSRSPGTISYEQY,TRBV27,.,.
ASSVEENTEAF,TRBV6-1,.,.
SVGANYGYT,TRBV29-1,.,.
SVEDRAGAETQY,TRBV29-1,many,.
ASSPVTGNTEAF,TRBV18,few,.
ASSREGLETEAF,TRBV19,few,.
ASGAFGTQY,TRBV6-2/TRBV6-3,few,.
ASNRVWGSEKLF,TRBV2,few,.
SVSEWGQGGTEAF,TRBV20-1,.,TRBD1
ASSSERQGPYEQY,TRBV11-2,.,TRBD1
ASSSADQRALTF,TRBV7-2,few,.
SAGRAYTDTQY,TRBV20-1,many,.
ASSATGTDTQY,TRBV7-9,few,.
ASSQTGLKGFGTQY,TRBV4-1,few,.
ASSPGQGHYGYT,TRBV12-3/TRBV12-4,.,TRBD1
ASREMDQPQH,TRBV28,.,.
ASSYHQGAGELF,TRBV7-2,many,.
ASSAGAVEY,TRBV12-3/TRBV12-4,.,.
ASSLRSFDSSTDTQY,TRBV7-6,.,.
ATSDSGTGNTEAF,TRBV24-1,many,TRBD1
ASSSSGQPQH,TRBV28,many,.